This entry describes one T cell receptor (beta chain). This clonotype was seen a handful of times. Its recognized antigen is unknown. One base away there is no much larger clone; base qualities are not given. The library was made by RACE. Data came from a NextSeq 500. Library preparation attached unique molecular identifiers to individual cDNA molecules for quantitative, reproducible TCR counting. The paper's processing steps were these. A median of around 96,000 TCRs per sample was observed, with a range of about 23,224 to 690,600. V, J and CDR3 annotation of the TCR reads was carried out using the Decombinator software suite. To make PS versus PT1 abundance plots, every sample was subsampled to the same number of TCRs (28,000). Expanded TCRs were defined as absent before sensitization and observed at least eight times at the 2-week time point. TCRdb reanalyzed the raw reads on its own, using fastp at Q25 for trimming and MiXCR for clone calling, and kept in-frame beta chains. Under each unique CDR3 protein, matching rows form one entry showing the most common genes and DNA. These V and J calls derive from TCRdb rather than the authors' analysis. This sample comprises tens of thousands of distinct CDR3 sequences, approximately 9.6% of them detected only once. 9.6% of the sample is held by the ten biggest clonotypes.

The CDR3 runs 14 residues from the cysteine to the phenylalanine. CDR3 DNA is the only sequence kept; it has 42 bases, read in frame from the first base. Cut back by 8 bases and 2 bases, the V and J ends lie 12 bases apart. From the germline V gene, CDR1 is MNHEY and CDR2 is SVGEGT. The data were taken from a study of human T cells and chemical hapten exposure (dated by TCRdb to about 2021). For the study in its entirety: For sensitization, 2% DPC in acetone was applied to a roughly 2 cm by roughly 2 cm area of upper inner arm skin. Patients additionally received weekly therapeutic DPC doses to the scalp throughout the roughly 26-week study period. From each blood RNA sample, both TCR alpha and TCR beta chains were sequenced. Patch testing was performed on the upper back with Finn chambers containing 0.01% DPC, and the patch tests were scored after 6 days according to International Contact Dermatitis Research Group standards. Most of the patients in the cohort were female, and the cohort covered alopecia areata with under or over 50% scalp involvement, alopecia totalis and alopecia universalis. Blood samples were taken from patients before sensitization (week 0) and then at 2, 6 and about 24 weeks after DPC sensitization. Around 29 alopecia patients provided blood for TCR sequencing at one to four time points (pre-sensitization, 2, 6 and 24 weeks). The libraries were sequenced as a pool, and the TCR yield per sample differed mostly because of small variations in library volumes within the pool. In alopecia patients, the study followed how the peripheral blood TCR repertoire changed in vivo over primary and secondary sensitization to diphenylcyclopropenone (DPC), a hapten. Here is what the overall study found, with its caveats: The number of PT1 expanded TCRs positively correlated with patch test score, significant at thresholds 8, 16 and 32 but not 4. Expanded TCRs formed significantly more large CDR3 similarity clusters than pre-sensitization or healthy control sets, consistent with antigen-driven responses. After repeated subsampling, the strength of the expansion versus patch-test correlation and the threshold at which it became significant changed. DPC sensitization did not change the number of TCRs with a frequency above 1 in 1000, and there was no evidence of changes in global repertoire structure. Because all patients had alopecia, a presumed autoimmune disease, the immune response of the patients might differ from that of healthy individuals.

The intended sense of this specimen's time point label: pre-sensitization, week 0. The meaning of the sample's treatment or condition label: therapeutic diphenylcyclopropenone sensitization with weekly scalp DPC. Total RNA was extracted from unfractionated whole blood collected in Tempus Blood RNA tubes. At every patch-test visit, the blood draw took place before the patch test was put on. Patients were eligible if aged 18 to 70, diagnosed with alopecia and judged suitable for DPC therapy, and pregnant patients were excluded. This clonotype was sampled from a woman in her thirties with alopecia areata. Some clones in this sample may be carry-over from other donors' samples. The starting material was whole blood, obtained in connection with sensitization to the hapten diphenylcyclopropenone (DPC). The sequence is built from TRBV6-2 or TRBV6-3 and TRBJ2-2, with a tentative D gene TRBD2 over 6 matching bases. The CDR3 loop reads CASVPGANTGELFF. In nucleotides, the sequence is TGTGCCAGCGTCCCGGGAGCTAACACCGGGGAGCTGTTTTTT.